The sample holds many counts of the clone carrying this T cell receptor (beta chain). The DNA ends 3 residues before the CDR3 does, and the rest of the CDR3 is filled in from the germline J gene. Here immunoSEQ multiplex PCR was the method, and the copy in TCRdb shows in-frame clones only, minus some. The counts give about 42,000 clones, none of them seen only once; over 1.3% is held by the top ten. Trimming cost V 1 base and J 0 bases, with 9 bases left between them. Germline V gene sequence: CDR1 LNHNV, CDR2 YYDKDF (reference sequence). The CDR3 loop spans 16 amino acids. This record comes from a study of T cell clonality in common variable immunodeficiency.

Input material: peripheral blood mononuclear cells. V is TRBV15 and J is TRBJ1-4; no clear D gene. The origin of this receptor is a person between 18 and 70 years old in good health. CDR3 region: CATSRGELATNEKLFF. The part of the CDR3 DNA that was read is TGTGCCACCAGCAGAGGAGAACTCGCAACTAATGAAAAA.